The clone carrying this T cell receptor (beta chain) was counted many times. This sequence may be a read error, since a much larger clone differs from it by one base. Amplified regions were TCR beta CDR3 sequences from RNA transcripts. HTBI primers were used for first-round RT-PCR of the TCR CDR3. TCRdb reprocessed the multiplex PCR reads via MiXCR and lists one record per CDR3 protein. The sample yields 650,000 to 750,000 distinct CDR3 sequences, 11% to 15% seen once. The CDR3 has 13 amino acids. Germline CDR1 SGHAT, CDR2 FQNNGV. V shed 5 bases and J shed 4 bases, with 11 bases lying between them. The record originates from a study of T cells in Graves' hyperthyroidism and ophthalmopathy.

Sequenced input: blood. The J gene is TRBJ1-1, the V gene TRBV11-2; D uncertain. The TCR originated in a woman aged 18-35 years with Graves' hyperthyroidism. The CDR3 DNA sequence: TGTGCCAGCAGCCAAGATGTGGGCACTGAAGCTTTCTTT. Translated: CASSQDVGTEAFF.